The 12 T cell receptor beta chains listed next were all sequenced from one sample in a study of T cell changes during pregnancy in multiple sclerosis. The data were produced by immunoSEQ multiplex PCR, yet TCRdb's version contains in-frame clones alone and is incomplete. This table holds tens of thousands of clones, 80% to 95% found once. Source: peripheral blood, taken in the second trimester of pregnancy. These receptors all come from a female donor with multiple sclerosis, enrolled in a pregnancy study.

This chain connects TRBV5-6 to TRBJ2-2, with TRBD1 as a possible D gene (6 bases). Germline V gene lookup returns CDR1 SGHDT and CDR2 YYEEEE. The length of the CDR3 is 16 residues. V dropped 7 bases and J dropped 5 bases, with 21 bases sitting between them. CDR3 in amino acids: CASCPNDRILTGELFF. The CDR3 DNA reads TGTGCCAGCTGCCCCAATGACAGGATCCTAACCGGGGAGCTGTTTTTT.

This chain uses TRBV10-3 with TRBJ2-1; D is unresolved. The germline V gene has CDR1 ENHRY and CDR2 SYGVKD. V was clipped by 8 bases and J by 5 bases, with 16 bases between them. This CDR3 has 14 residues. CDR3 DNA sequence: TGTGCCATCTACGACTCTACAATGCACAATGAGCAGTTCTTC. Translated, it gives CAIYDSTMHNEQFF.

V usage is TRBV18 and J usage is TRBJ1-2, with unresolved D. V was trimmed by 0 bases and J by 1 base, leaving 12 bases between them. The CDR3 consists of 16 residues. Looked up from germline, CDR1 is KGHSH and CDR2 is LQKENI. The CDR3 DNA follows: TGTGCCAGCTCACCACCTTCCGATCTACTTAACTATGGCTACACCTTC. Protein product: CASSPPSDLLNYGYTF. The full variable domain, rest sourced from reference TRBV18 and TRBJ1-2, is NAGVMQNPRHLVRRRGQEARLRCSPMKGHSHVYWYRQLPEEGLKFMVYLQKENIIDESGMPKERFSAEFPKEGPSILRIQQVVRGDSAAYFCASSPPSDLLNYGYTFGSGTRLTVV.

The chain has TRBV18 and TRBJ2-7, with D maybe TRBD2 (6 bases). This CDR3 is 14 amino acids long. V dropped 3 bases and J dropped 1 base, with 10 bases sitting between them. Germline values: CDR1 KGHSH, CDR2 LQKENI. Written as DNA, the CDR3 is TGTGCCAGCTCACCGGTCGGGGGATCCTACGAGCAGTACTTC. Protein sequence: CASSPVGGSYEQYF.

V is TRBV9 and J is TRBJ2-7; the match to TRBD2 covers 16 bases. Trimming cost V 3 bases and J 7 bases; bases outside gene matches: 7. Germline V gene data show CDR1 as SGDLS and CDR2 as YYNGEE. The CDR3 is 16 amino acids. The CDR3 nucleotides are TGTGCCAGCAGCGGGGGACTAGCGGGAGGGCTGGGTGAGCAGTACTTC. Translating gives CASSGGLAGGLGEQYF.

The chain uses TRBV27 and TRBJ2-1; 10 bases match TRBD1. Germline CDR1 MNHEY, CDR2 SMNVEV (reference sequence). V was pared by 4 bases and J by 8 bases, with 5 bases of the junction left unmatched. The CDR3 is 14 amino acids. The chain's CDR3 is CASSSDRGGDEQFF. DNA of the CDR3: TGTGCCAGCAGTTCGGACAGGGGGGGGGATGAGCAGTTCTTC.

The rearrangement links TRBV6-5 to TRBJ1-1; no clear D. V gave up 5 bases and J gave up 4 bases, with 17 bases separating them. Germline CDR1 is MNHEY and CDR2 is SVGAGI. The CDR3 extends over 15 amino acids. CDR3 DNA sequence: TGTGCCAGCAGTCCCTACTCCTCAGGCTTCACTGAAGCTTTCTTT. Its protein is CASSPYSSGFTEAFF.

CDR3 in amino acids: CASSDRAASGELFF. The CDR3 coding sequence is TGCGCCAGCAGTGACAGGGCGGCGAGCGGGGAGCTGTTTTTT. The chain combines TRBV10-2 with TRBJ2-2; possibly TRBD1 for D (5 bases). Germline-derived CDR1 and CDR2 are WSHSY and SAAADI. V lost 3 bases and J 7 bases, leaving 12 bases between the germline ends. The length of the CDR3 is 14 residues.

The chain uses TRBV2 and TRBJ2-7, with 7 positions matching TRBD1. Germline values: CDR1 SNHLY, CDR2 FYNNEI. This CDR3 is built from 13 residues. V lost 7 bases, J lost 6 bases, and 9 bases stayed unmatched. The chain's CDR3 is CASTYASGGEQYF. CDR3 DNA: TGTGCCAGCACCTACGCATCAGGGGGCGAGCAGTACTTC.

This CDR3 is CASSSATGEYEQYF. Here the CDR3 DNA reads TGTGCCAGCAGCTCAGCGACAGGGGAGTACGAGCAGTACTTC. The rearrangement links TRBV5-6 to TRBJ2-7; 8 bases line up with TRBD1. V lost 3 bases and J lost 4; bases outside the gene matches: 6. The length of the CDR3 is 14 residues. Germline V lookup: CDR1 SGHDT, CDR2 YYEEEE. Looking up the rest from reference TRBV5-6 and TRBJ2-7 gives the full variable domain: DAGVTQSPTHLIKTRGQQVTLRCSPKSGHDTVSWYQQALGQGPQFIFQYYEEEERQRGNFPDRFSGHQFPNYSSELNVNALLLGDSALYLCASSSATGEYEQYFGPGTRLTVT.

V is TRBV2 and J is TRBJ2-1; D gene uncertain. Germline CDR1 is SNHLY and CDR2 is FYNNEI. The germline V and J ends were trimmed by 6 bases and 15 bases, with 12 bases remaining between them. This CDR3 contains 10 residues. DNA for the CDR3: TGTGCCAGCAGCGCCTTGAGGTGGTTCTTC. It codes for CASSALRWFF.

The chain carries TRBV7-3 and TRBJ2-1; 7 bases match TRBD2. V dropped 6 bases and J dropped 4; count of bases not matched to a gene: 9. This CDR3 has 15 residues. Germline V gene lookup returns CDR1 SGHTA and CDR2 FQGTGA. CDR3 amino acids: CASRSGGPLYNEQFF. The CDR3 DNA follows: TGTGCCAGCAGGTCGGGGGGACCTCTATACAATGAGCAGTTCTTC.